The entry below gives a single T cell receptor beta chain sequence along with its context. This clonotype was counted ten times or more. No antigen is known for it. No base qualities exist here, and no much larger clone lies one base off it. Ficoll-Paque density gradient centrifugation was used to isolate PBMCs. The CDR3 holds 16 amino acids from the cysteine to the phenylalanine. The read is trimmed to its CDR3 DNA, 48 bases read in frame from base 1. Ends trimmed: V by 4 bases, J by 4 bases; bases unmatched to a gene: 5. The germline V gene supplies CDR1 SGHRS and CDR2 YFSETQ. The sample comes from a study of T-cell memory formation after mild COVID-19 listed by TCRdb under 2021. Background for the entire study: TCR sequence clusters from the two donors were largely donor specific. In a couple of donors, T-cell clones that expanded and contracted after mild COVID-19 were followed by sequencing TCRalpha and TCRbeta repertoires longitudinally. The cohort comprised two young, previously healthy adult volunteers, one female and one male.

The listed sequencing device is Illumina NovaSeq 6000. TCRalpha and TCRbeta cDNA libraries were built by 5'RACE with constant-segment primers, adding sample barcodes and unique molecular identifiers. RNA was extracted from every sample with Trizol reagent. Library amplification was performed in two PCR steps, and a second sample barcode and Illumina TruSeq adapters were introduced in the second step. Libraries were sequenced on an Illumina NovaSeq with 2 x 150 bp paired-end reads. The original pipeline was this. Reads were demultiplexed and collapsed into UMI-guided consensus sequences with migec v1.2.7. Using mixcr v2.1.11, UMI consensuses were aligned to TRA and TRB V and J templates and then assembled into clonotypes. Expanded or contracted clonotypes were those called significant by both edgeR and NoisET, with noise models trained on biological replicates. For edgeR calls, the thresholds were a false discovery rate-adjusted p below 0.01 and a log2 fold-change of 1. As an exploratory analysis of dynamics, PCA with hierarchical clustering was applied to max-normalized trajectories of the 1000 most abundant clonotypes. The CD4 or CD8 phenotype of responding clones was assigned using the separately sequenced CD4+ and CD8+ repertoires. TCRdb redid the processing of the public reads, applying fastp at Q25 and MiXCR, and retained in-frame beta chains. Rows are unified per CDR3 protein, each entry keeping the most common DNA and genes. The authors' filters were not applied to this entry. Recorded for this sample are 130,000 to 150,000 distinct CDR3 sequences; roughly 6.3% of them occurred a single time. Roughly 2.1% of the sample goes to the ten largest clones.

Study-wide findings and limitations: Some responding clones were detected in pre-infection memory, which suggested that pre-existing cross-reactive memory T cells had joined the SARS-CoV-2 response. Contracting CD4+ clones appeared mostly in the CM and EM memory subsets, whereas CD8+ clones were enriched in EMRA. From day 15 to 85, contracting clones showed balanced CD4/CD8 phenotypes, whereas a second wave of clones that expanded from day 15 to 37 leaned towards CD4+. The study included only a couple of mild cases, and larger cohorts that include severe cases with pre-infection samples were judged to be necessary. SARS-CoV-2 specificity was not confirmed for the second-wave clones peaking on day 37.

The clonotype originates from an adult woman who had mild COVID-19 (a few samples of this study predate the infection). The sample titles of this study are shuffled in the database, so cell type and time point are left out; the donor was told from shared clones. Sequenced sample: PBMCs or a T cell subset sorted from them (not recorded which). The chain joins TRBV5-1 to TRBJ2-1; 13 bases in the junction line up with TRBD2. The sequenced DNA: TGCGCCAGCAGCATAGGGACTAGCGGGACTTACAATGAGCAGTTCTTC. Its product reads: CASSIGTSGTYNEQFF.